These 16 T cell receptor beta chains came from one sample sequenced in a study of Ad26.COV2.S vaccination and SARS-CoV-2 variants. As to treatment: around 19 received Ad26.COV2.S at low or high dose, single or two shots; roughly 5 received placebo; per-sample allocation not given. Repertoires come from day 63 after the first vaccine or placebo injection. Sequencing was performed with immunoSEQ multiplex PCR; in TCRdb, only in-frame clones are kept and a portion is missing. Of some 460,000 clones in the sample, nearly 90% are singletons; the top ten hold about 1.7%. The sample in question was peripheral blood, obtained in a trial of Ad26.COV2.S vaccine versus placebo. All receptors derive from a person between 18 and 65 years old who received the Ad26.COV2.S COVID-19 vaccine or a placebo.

CDR3 DNA: TGTGCCAGCAGCTTTTTCACAGGGGGCTTGATTCCAGAGACCCAGTACTTC. Its protein is CASSFFTGGLIPETQYF. This chain joins TRBV7-9 and TRBJ2-5, with 9 bases lining up with TRBD1. The junction had 12 bases not matched to a gene; V was cut back by 3 bases and J by 4 bases. This CDR3 has 17 residues. Germline V gene data show CDR1 as SEHNR and CDR2 as FQNEAQ (reference sequence).

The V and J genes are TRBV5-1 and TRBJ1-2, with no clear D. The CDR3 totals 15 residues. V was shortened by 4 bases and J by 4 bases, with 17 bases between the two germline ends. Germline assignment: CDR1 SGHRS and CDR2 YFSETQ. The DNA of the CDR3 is TGCGCCAGCAGCATCGGAGGTCCCCGTGTCTATGGCTACACCTTC. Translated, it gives CASSIGGPRVYGYTF.

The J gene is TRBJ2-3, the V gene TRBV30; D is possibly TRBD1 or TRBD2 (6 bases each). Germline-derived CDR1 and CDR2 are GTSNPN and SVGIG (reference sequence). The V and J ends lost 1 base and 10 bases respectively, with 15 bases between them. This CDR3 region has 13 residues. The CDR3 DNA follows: TGTGCCTGGAGTGGGAACCCTGGGGGGCCGCAGTATTTT. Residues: CAWSGNPGGPQYF.

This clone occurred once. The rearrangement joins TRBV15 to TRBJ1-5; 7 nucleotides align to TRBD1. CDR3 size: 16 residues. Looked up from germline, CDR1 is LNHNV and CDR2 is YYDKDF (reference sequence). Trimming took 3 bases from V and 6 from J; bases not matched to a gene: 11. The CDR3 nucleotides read TGTGCCACCAGCAGTGGGGAGAAGGGGGCGATTCAGCCCCAGCATTTT. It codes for CATSSGEKGAIQPQHF.

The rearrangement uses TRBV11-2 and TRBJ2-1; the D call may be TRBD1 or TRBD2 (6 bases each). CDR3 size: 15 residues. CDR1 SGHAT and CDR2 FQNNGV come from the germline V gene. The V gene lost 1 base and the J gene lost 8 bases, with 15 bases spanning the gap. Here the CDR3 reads CASSLVGGLGDEQFF. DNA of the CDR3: TGTGCCAGCAGCTTAGTCGGGGGCCTAGGCGATGAGCAGTTCTTC.

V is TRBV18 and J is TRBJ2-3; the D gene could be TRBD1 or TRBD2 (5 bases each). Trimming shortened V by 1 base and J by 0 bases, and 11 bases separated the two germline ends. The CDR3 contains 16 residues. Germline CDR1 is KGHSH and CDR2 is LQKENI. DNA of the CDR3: TGTGCCAGCTCACCACTGCAGGGACCTAGCACAGATACGCAGTATTTT. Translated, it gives CASSPLQGPSTDTQYF.

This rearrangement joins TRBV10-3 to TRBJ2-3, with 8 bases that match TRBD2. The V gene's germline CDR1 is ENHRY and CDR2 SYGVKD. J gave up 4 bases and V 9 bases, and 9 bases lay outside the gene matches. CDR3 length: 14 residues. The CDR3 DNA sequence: TGTGCCATTAGTCAGCGGGAGATCTCAGATACGCAGTATTTT. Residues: CAISQREISDTQYF.

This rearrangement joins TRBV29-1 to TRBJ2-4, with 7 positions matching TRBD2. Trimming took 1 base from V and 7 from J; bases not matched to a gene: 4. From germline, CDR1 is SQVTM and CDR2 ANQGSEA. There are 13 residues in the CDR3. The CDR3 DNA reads TGCAGCGTTGAAGGGGGGGGTTGGAACATTCAGTACTTC. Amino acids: CSVEGGGWNIQYF.

CDR3 residues: CASRGGLASNQPQHF. CDR3 in DNA: TGTGCCAGCAGGGGGGGCCTGGCCTCCAATCAGCCCCAGCATTTT. The rearrangement uses TRBV6-5 and TRBJ1-5; D perhaps matches TRBD1 (6 bases). There are 15 residues in the CDR3. Germline V gives CDR1 MNHEY, CDR2 SVGAGI. V lost 6 bases to trimming and J lost 3 bases, with 15 bases between them.

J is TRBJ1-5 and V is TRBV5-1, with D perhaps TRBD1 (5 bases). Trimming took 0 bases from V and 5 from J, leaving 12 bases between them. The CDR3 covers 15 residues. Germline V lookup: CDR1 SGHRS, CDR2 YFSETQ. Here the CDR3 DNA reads TGCGCCAGCAGCTTGGATTTAAGCAGGGATCAGCCCCAGCATTTT. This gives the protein CASSLDLSRDQPQHF. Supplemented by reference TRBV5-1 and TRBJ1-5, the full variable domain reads KAGVTQTPRYLIKTRGQQVTLSCSPISGHRSVSWYQQTPGQGLQFLFEYFSETQRNKGNFPGRFSGRQFSNSRSEMNVSTLELGDSALYLCASSLDLSRDQPQHFGDGTRLSIL.

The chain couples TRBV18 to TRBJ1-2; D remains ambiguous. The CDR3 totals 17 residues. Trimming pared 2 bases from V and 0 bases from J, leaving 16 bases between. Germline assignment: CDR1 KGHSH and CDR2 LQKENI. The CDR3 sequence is CASSPTAGSGTNYGYTF. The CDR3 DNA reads TGTGCCAGCTCACCAACAGCCGGCTCAGGAACTAACTATGGCTACACCTTC.

CDR3 residues: CASSMVLSPGNIQYF. The CDR3 nucleotides read TGTGCCAGTAGTATGGTCCTCTCCCCGGGAAACATTCAGTACTTC. The rearrangement joins TRBV19 to TRBJ2-4, with unresolved D. The CDR3 is 15 residues long. V was shortened by 3 bases and J by 6 bases, with 15 bases between the two germline ends. Germline V gives CDR1 LNHDA, CDR2 SQIVND (reference sequence).

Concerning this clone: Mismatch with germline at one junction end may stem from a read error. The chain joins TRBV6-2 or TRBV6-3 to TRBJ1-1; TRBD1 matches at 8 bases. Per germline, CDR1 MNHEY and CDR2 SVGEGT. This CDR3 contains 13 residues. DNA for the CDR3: TGTGCCAGCAGCCTCCGGGACAGGCCCAAGTGCTTATTT. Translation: CASSLRDRPKCLF.

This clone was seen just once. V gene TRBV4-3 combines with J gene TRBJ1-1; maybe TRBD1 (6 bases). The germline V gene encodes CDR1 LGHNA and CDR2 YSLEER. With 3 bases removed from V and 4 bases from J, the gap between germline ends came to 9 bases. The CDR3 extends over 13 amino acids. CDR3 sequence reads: CASSQTGLTEAFF. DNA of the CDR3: TGCGCCAGCAGCCAGACAGGTCTCACTGAAGCTTTCTTT.

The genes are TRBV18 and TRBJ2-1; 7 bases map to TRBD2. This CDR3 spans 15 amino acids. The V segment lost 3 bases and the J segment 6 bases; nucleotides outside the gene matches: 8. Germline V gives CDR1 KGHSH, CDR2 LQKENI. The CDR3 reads CASSPASGGGNEQFF. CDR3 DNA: TGTGCCAGCTCACCCGCTAGCGGAGGAGGCAATGAGCAGTTCTTC.

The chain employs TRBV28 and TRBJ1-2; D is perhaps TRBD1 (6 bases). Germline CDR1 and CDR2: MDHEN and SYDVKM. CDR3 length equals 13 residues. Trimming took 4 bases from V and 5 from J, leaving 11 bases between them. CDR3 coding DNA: TGTGCCAGCAGTTGGGGGGCAGGTTATGGCTACACCTTC. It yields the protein CASSWGAGYGYTF.